This entry describes one TCR beta chain. Antigen: not known. This specimen comes from a study of OX40 agonist ivuxolimab in advanced cancers. The study's findings and limits: Low normalized T-cell clonal expansion also characterized some of the nonresponders.

Profiling relied on immunoSEQ multiplex PCR, and the TCRdb table lists in-frame clones only, not all of them. Among some 48,000 clones listed, 84% were seen once. The CDR3 consists of 16 residues. Trimming shortened V by 6 bases and J by 0 bases, and 14 bases separated the two germline ends. CDR1 is MNHEY and CDR2 is SMNVEV in the germline V gene (reference sequence). The sequence came from an adult with an advanced solid tumor such as melanoma, head and neck, liver or kidney cancer. This chain connects TRBV27 to TRBJ1-4; no clear D gene. The input for sequencing was CD4+ or CD8+ T cells sorted from blood, taken in a trial of the OX40 agonist ivuxolimab. Written as DNA, the CDR3 is TGTGCCAGCAGCCAAATCATTAACCCAACTAATGAAAAACTGTTTTTT. Amino acid sequence: CASSQIINPTNEKLFF.